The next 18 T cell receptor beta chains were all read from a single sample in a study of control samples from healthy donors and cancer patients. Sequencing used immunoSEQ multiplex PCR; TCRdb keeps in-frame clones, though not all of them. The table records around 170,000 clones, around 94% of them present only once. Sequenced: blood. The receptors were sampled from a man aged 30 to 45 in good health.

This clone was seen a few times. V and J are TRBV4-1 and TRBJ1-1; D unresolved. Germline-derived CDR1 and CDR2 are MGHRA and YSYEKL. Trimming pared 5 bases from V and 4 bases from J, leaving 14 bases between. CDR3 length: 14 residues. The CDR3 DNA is TGCGCCAGCAGCTCACCAACAAAGGGCACTGAAGCTTTCTTT. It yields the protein CASSSPTKGTEAFF.

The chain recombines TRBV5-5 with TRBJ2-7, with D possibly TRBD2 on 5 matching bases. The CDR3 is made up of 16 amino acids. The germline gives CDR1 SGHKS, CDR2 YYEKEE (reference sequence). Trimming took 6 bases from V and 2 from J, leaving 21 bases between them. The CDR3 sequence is CASTRLGSQTPYEQYF. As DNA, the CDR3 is TGTGCCAGCACCCGGTTGGGGAGTCAGACCCCCTACGAGCAGTACTTC.

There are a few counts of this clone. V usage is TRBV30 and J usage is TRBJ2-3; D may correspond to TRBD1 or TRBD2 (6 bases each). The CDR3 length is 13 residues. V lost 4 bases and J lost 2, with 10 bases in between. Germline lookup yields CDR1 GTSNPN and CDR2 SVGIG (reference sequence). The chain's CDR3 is CAWNRDFTDTQYF. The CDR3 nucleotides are TGTGCCTGGAACAGGGACTTCACAGATACGCAGTATTTT. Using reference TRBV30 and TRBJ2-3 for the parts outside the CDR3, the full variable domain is SQTIHQWPATLVQPVGSPLSLECTVEGTSNPNLYWYRQAAGRGLQLLFYSVGIGQISSEVPQNLSASRPQDRQFILSSKKLLLSDSGFYLCAWNRDFTDTQYFGPGTRLTVL.

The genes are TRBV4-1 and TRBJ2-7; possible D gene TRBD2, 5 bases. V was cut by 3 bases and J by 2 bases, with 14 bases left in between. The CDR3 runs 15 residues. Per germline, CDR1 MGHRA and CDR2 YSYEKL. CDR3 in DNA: TGCGCCAGCAGCCAGACTGGCGGGCTAACCTACGAGCAGTACTTC. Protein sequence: CASSQTGGLTYEQYF.

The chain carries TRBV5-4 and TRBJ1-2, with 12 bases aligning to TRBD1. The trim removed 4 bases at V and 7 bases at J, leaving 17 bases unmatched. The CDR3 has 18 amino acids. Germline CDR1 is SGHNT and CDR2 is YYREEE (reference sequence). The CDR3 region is CASSPDGTGGGFRSGYTF. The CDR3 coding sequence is TGTGCCAGCAGCCCGGATGGGACAGGGGGCGGTTTTAGGAGTGGCTACACCTTC.

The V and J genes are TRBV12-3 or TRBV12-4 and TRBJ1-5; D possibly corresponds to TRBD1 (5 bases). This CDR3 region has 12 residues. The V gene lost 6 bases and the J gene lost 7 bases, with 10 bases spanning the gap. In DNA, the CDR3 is TGTGCCAGCAGCAGGGTCCCCCAGCCCCAGCATTTT. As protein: CASSRVPQPQHF.

The CDR3 reads CASSFPPLTGGEMPTDTQYF. The CDR3 nucleotides are TGCGCCAGCAGCTTCCCCCCGTTGACAGGGGGAGAGATGCCTACAGATACGCAGTATTTT. This chain links TRBV5-1 with TRBJ2-3, with 9 bases fitting TRBD1. Trimming removed 2 bases from V and 3 bases from J; junction bases left unmatched: 19. The germline CDR1 and CDR2 sequences are SGHRS and YFSETQ. The CDR3 runs 20 residues.

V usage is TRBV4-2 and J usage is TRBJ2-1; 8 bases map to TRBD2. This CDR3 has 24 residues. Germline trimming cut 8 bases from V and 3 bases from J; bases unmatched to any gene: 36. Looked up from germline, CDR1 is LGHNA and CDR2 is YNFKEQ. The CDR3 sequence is CASAQTSSQDLIAGSPPLYNEQFF. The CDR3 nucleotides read TGTGCCAGCGCCCAAACCAGCAGCCAAGATCTGATAGCGGGATCCCCGCCTCTCTACAATGAGCAGTTCTTC.

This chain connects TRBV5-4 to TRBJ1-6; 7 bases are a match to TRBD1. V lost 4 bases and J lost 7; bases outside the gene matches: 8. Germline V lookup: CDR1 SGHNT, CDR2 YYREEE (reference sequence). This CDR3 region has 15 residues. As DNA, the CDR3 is TGTGCCAGCAGCACAATGACAGGGCGAAATTCACCCCTCCACTTT. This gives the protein CASSTMTGRNSPLHF.

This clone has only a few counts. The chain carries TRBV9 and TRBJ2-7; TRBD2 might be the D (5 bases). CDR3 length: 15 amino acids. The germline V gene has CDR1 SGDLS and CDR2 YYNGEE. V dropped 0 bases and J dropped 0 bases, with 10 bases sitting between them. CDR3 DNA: TGTGCCAGCAGCGTAGGCGGTAGCGCCTCCTACGAGCAGTACTTC. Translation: CASSVGGSASYEQYF.

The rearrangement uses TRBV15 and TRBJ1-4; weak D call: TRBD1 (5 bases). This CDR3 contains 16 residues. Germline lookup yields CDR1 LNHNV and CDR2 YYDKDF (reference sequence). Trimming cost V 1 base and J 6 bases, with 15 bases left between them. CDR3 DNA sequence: TGTGCCACCAGCAGAGGCCAGCTGGTAGGGGATGAAAAACTGTTTTTT. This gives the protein CATSRGQLVGDEKLFF. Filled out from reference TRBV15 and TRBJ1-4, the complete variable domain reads DAMVIQNPRYQVTQFGKPVTLSCSQTLNHNVMYWYQQKSSQAPKLLFHYYDKDFNNEADTPDNFQSRRPNTSFCFLDIRSPGLGDTAMYLCATSRGQLVGDEKLFFGSGTQLSVL.

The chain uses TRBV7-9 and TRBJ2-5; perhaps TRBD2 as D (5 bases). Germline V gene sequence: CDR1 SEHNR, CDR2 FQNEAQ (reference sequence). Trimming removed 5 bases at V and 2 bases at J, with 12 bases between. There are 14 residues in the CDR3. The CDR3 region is CASSDTREQETQYF. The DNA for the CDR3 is TGTGCCAGCAGCGACACTAGAGAGCAAGAGACCCAGTACTTC.

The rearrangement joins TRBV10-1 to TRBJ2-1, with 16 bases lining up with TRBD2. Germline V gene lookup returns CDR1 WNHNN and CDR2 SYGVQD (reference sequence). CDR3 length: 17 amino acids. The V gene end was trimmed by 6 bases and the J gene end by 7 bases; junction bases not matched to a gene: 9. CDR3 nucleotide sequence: TGCGCCAGCAGCGCCGGGACTAGCGGGGGGGCCGGGAATGAGCAGTTCTTC. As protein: CASSAGTSGGAGNEQFF.

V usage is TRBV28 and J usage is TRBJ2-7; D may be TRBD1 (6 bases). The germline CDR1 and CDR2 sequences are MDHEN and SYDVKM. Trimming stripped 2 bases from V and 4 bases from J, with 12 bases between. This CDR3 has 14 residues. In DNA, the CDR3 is TGTGCCAGCAGTTTAGTCACAGGGAGATACGAGCAGTACTTC. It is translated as CASSLVTGRYEQYF.

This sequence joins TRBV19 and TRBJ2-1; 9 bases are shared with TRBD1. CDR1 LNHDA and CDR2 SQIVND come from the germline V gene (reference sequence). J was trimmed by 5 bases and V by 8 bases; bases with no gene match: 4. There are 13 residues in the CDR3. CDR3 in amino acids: CASRRQGDNEQFF. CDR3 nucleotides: TGTGCCAGTCGCCGACAGGGGGACAATGAGCAGTTCTTC.

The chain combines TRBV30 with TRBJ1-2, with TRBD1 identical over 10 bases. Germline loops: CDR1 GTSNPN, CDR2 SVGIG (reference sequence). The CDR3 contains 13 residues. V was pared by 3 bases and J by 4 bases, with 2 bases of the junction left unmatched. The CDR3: CAWRGQGIYGYTF. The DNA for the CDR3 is TGTGCCTGGAGGGGACAGGGGATCTATGGCTACACCTTC.

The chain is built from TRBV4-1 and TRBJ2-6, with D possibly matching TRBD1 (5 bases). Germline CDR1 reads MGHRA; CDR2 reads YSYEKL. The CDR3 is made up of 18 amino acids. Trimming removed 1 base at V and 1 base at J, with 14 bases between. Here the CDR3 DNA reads TGCGCCAGCAGCCAAGCCGGCAGGGTCCCATCTGGGGCCAACGTCCTGACTTTC. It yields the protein CASSQAGRVPSGANVLTF.

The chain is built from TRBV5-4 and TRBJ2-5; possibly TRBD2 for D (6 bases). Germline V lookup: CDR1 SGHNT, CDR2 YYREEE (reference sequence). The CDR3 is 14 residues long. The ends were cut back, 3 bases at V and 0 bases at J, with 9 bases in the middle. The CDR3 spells CASSSGVYQETQYF. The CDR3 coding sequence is TGTGCCAGCAGCTCGGGGGTTTACCAAGAGACCCAGTACTTC.